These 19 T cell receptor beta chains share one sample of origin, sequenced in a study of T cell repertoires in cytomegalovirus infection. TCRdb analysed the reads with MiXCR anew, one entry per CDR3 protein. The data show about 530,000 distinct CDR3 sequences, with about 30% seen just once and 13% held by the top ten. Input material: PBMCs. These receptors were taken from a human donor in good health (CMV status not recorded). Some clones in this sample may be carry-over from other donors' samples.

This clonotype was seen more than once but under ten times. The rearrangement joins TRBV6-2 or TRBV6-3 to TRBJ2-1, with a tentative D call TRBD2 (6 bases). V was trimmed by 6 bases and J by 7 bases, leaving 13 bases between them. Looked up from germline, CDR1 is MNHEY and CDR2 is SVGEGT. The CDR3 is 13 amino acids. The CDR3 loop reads CASRVVGTNEQFF. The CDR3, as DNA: TGTGCCAGCAGAGTCGTAGGGACTAATGAGCAGTTCTTC.

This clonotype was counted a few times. The CDR3 loop is CASSLTSAMYQETQYF. The CDR3 region has the DNA TGTGCCAGCAGCCTGACTAGCGCGATGTACCAAGAGACCCAGTACTTC. This rearrangement joins TRBV7-2 to TRBJ2-5; 8 bases fit TRBD2. The V gene end was trimmed by 5 bases and the J gene end by 0 bases; junction bases not matched to a gene: 8. The germline CDR1 and CDR2 sequences are SGHTA and FQGNSA. The CDR3 consists of 16 residues.

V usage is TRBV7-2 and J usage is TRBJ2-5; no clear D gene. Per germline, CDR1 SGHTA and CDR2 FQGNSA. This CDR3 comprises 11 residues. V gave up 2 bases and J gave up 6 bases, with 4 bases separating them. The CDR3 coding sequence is TGTGCCAGCAGCTTAAAGCAGACCCAGTACTTC. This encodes CASSLKQTQYF.

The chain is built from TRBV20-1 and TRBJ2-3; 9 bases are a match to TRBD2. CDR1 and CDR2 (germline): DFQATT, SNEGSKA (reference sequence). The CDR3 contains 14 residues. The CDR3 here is CSQTSGGGTDTQYF. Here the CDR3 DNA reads TGCAGCCAGACTAGCGGAGGAGGCACAGATACGCAGTATTTT.

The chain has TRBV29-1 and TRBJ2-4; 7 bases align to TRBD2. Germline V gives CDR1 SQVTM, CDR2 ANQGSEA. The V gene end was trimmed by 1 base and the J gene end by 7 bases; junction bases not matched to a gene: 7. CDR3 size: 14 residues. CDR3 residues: CSVEGGRGYNIQYF. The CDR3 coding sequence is TGCAGCGTTGAAGGGGGGAGGGGTTACAACATTCAGTACTTC.

CDR3 region: CSATRLAELSSYNEQFF. The CDR3 nucleotides are TGCAGTGCGACCCGACTAGCGGAGTTGAGCTCCTACAATGAGCAGTTCTTC. The chain links TRBV20-1 to TRBJ2-1, with 9 nucleotides matching TRBD2. CDR3 length equals 17 residues. V shed 6 bases, J shed 0 bases, and the junction held 12 bases outside the gene matches. CDR1 is DFQATT and CDR2 is SNEGSKA in the germline V gene (reference sequence).

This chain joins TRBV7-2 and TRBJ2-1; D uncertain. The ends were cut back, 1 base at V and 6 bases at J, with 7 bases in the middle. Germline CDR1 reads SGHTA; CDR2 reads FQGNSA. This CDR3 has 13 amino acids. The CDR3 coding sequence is TGTGCCAGCAGCTTAGAGCCCGCCAATGAGCAGTTCTTC. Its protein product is CASSLEPANEQFF. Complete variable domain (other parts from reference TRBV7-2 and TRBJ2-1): GAGVSQSPSNKVTEKGKDVELRCDPISGHTALYWYRQSLGQGLEFLIYFQGNSAPDKSGLPSDRFSAERTGGSVSTLTIQRTQQEDSAVYLCASSLEPANEQFFGPGTRLTVL.

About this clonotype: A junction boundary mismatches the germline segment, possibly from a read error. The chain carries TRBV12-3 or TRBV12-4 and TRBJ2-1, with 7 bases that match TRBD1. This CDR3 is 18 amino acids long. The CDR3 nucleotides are TGTGCCAGCAGTTTCCGAGAAAGGGGGACAGCCCAATACAGTGAGCAGTTCTTC. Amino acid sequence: CASSFRERGTAQYSEQFF.

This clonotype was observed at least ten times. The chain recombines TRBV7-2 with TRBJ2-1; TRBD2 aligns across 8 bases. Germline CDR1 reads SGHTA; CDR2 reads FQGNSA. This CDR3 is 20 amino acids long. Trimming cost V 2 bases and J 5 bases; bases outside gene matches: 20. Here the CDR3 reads CASSLIGELAGMITDNEQFF. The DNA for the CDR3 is TGTGCCAGCAGCTTAATTGGGGAGCTAGCGGGCATGATTACCGACAATGAGCAGTTCTTC. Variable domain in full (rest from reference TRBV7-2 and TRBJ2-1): GAGVSQSPSNKVTEKGKDVELRCDPISGHTALYWYRQSLGQGLEFLIYFQGNSAPDKSGLPSDRFSAERTGGSVSTLTIQRTQQEDSAVYLCASSLIGELAGMITDNEQFFGPGTRLTVL.

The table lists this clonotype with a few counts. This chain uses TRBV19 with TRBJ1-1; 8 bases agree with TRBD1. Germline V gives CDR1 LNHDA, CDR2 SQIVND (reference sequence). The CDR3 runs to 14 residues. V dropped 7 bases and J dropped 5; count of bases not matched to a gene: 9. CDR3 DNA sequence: TGTGCCAGTACCCTCACAGGGGGGAGTACTGAAGCTTTCTTT. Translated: CASTLTGGSTEAFF.

The CDR3 loop reads CATSTPGLLNEQFF. CDR3 sequence (DNA): TGTGCCACCAGCACTCCGGGACTCTTGAATGAGCAGTTCTTC. This sequence joins TRBV15 and TRBJ2-1, with a weak D call TRBD2 (6 bases). The CDR3 spans 14 residues. V was trimmed by 4 bases and J by 7 bases, leaving 14 bases between them. CDR1 LNHNV and CDR2 YYDKDF come from the germline V gene (reference sequence).

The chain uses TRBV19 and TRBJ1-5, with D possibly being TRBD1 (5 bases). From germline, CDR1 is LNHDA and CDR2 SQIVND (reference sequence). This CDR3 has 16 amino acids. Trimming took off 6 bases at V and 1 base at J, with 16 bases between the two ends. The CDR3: CASSEPDRASNQPQHF. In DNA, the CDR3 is TGTGCCAGTAGCGAACCTGACAGAGCAAGCAATCAGCCCCAGCATTTT.

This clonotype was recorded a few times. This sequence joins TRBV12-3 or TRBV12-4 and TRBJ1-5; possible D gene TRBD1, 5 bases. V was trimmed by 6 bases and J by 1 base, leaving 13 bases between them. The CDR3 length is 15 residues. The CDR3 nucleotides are TGTGCCAGCAGACCCGATGGGGGGAGCAATCAGCCCCAGCATTTT. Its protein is CASRPDGGSNQPQHF.

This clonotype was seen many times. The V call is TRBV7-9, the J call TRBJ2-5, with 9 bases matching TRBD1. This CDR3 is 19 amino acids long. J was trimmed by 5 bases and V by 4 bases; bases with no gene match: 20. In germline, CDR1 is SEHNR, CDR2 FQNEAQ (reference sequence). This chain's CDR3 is CASSSTGTGRIPGGETQYF. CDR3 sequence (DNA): TGTGCCAGCAGCTCGACCGGGACAGGGCGCATACCCGGGGGGGAGACCCAGTACTTC.

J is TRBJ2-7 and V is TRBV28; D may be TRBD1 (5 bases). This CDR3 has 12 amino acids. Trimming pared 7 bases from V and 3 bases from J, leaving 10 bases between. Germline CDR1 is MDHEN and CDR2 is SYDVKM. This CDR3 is CASTGQGYEQYF. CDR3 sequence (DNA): TGTGCCAGCACGGGTCAGGGCTACGAGCAGTACTTC.

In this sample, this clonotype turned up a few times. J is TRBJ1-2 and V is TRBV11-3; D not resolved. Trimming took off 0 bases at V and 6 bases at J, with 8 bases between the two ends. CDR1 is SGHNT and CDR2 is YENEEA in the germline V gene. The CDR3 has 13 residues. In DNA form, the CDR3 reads TGTGCCAGCAGCTTAGACCCATTCGATGGCTACACCTTC. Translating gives CASSLDPFDGYTF.

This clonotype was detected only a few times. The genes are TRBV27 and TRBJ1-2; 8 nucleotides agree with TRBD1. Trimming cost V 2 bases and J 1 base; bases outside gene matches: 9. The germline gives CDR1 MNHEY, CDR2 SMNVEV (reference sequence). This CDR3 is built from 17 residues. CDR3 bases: TGTGCCAGCAGTTTAAATGGACAGGGTAGCTTTAACTATGGCTACACCTTC. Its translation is CASSLNGQGSFNYGYTF.

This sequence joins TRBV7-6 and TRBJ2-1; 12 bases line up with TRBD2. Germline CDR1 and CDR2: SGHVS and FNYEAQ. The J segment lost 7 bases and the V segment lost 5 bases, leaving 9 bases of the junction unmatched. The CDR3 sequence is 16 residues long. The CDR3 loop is CASSPLTSGRLNEQFF. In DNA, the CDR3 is TGTGCCAGCAGCCCCCTGACTAGCGGGAGATTGAATGAGCAGTTCTTC.

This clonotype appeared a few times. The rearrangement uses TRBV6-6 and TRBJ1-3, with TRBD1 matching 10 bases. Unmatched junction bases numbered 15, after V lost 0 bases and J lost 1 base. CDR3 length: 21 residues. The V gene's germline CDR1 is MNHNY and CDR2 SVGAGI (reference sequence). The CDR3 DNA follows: TGTGCCAGCAGTTACTCGAGATTGGGACAGGGGCCCATACGATCTGGAAACACCATATATTTT. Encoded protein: CASSYSRLGQGPIRSGNTIYF.